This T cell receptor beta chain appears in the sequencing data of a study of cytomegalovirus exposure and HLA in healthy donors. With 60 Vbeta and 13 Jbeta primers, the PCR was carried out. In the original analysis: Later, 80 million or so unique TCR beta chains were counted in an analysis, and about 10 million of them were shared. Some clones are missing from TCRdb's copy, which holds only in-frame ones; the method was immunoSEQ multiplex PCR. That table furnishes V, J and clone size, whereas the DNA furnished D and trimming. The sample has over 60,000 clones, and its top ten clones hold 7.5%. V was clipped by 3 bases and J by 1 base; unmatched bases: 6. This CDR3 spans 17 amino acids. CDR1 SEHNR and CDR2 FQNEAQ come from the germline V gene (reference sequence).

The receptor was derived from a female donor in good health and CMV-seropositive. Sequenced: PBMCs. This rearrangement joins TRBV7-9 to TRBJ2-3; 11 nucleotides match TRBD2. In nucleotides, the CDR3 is TGTGCCAGCAGCTTTGGGACTAGCGGCTCCCGCACAGATACGCAGTATTTT. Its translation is CASSFGTSGSRTDTQYF.